This T cell receptor (beta chain) was identified in a study of identifying expanded T cells in peripheral blood. Only in-frame clones appear in the TCRdb table, and some are missing; sequencing was by immunoSEQ multiplex PCR. Seen here are 60,000 to 80,000 clones, 85% to 90% observed once, and the top ten hold roughly 3%. Points from the study as a whole: Over around two and four weeks, about 17 and 20 clones changed, versus more than 1 between replicates.

Healthy donors had no documented immune events, such as infections, while sampled. Of note for this clone: The antigen remains undetermined.

Germline assignment: CDR1 SGHTA and CDR2 FQGNSA. The CDR3 covers 16 residues. The J segment lost 2 bases and the V segment lost 2 bases, leaving 5 bases of the junction unmatched. The chain couples TRBV7-2 to TRBJ2-3; 9 nucleotides line up with TRBD2. This receptor was identified in a person aged 18-70 years in good health. Material for sequencing was blood. The CDR3 spells CASSLRAGGLTDTQYF. The CDR3 DNA is TGTGCCAGCAGCTTAAGGGCGGGGGGGCTCACAGATACGCAGTATTTT.